A single sample is the source of the 20 T cell receptor beta chains below, sequenced in a study of CD8+ T cells in alopecia areata. Following extraction, RNA underwent reverse transcription to cDNA, which served as the sequencing template. Clones were sequenced by immunoSEQ multiplex PCR, and TCRdb holds only the in-frame ones, with some missing. The sample carries 23,000 or so clones, around 50% recorded once. The sample comprised NKG2D-high CD8+ T cells sorted from blood. The receptors come from a human donor with alopecia areata.

This clone turned up a few times. The chain links TRBV28 to TRBJ1-2; 7 bases are shared with TRBD1. Looked up from germline, CDR1 is MDHEN and CDR2 is SYDVKM. This CDR3 has 15 amino acids. J was trimmed by 2 bases and V by 5 bases; bases with no gene match: 8. The CDR3, as DNA: TGTGCCAGCAGTCCCTACAGGGGCGCGAACTATGGCTACACCTTC. It translates to CASSPYRGANYGYTF.

The rearrangement joins TRBV9 to TRBJ2-1; D may be TRBD2 (5 bases). CDR1 is SGDLS, CDR2 YYNGEE, per germline. V was cut by 2 bases and J by 2 bases, with 11 bases left in between. The CDR3 has 15 residues. The CDR3 loop is CASSVSGNPYNEQFF. CDR3 nucleotide sequence: TGTGCCAGCAGCGTTTCGGGGAATCCCTACAATGAGCAGTTCTTC.

The chain couples TRBV6-5 to TRBJ2-1, with TRBD2 identical over 8 bases. The CDR3 sequence is 14 residues long. CDR1 is MNHEY, CDR2 SVGAGI, per germline. V was clipped by 4 bases and J by 8 bases; unmatched bases: 7. This CDR3 is CASSWRGLADEQFF. The DNA of the CDR3 is TGTGCCAGCAGTTGGCGTGGACTAGCCGATGAGCAGTTCTTC.

The chain employs TRBV7-2 and TRBJ2-7, with TRBD2 identical over 7 bases. The CDR3 covers 15 residues. Trimming took 3 bases from V and 2 from J; bases not matched to a gene: 7. Germline loops: CDR1 SGHTA, CDR2 FQGNSA. As DNA, the CDR3 is TGTGCCAGCAGCTTTTATTCTAGCGGAACCTACGAGCAGTACTTC. Translation: CASSFYSSGTYEQYF.

The chain links TRBV2 to TRBJ1-5; D not resolved. Germline CDR1 is SNHLY and CDR2 is FYNNEI. The CDR3 has 14 amino acids. Trimming took 8 bases from V and 4 from J, leaving 15 bases between them. The CDR3, as DNA: TGTGCCAGCTCGGGTTACGGAAAAAATCAGCCCCAGCATTTT. Its protein is CASSGYGKNQPQHF.

The chain joins TRBV7-3 to TRBJ1-5; 8 bases match TRBD1. Germline V gene data show CDR1 as SGHTA and CDR2 as FQGTGA. CDR3 length equals 13 residues. The V and J ends lost 6 bases and 7 bases, in that order; junction bases with no gene match: 5. CDR3 loop: CASRDRARQPQHF. CDR3 sequence (DNA): TGTGCCAGCAGGGACAGGGCTCGGCAGCCCCAGCATTTT.

This clone was seen only a few times. This rearrangement joins TRBV2 to TRBJ2-4; D is perhaps TRBD2 (6 bases). V was pared by 3 bases and J by 6 bases, with 18 bases between. CDR1 is SNHLY and CDR2 is FYNNEI in the germline V gene. The CDR3 contains 16 residues. For the CDR3, the DNA is TGTGCCAGCAGTGACATACGGGACTCGGTCGGAAACATTCAGTACTTC. It codes for CASSDIRDSVGNIQYF.

The V gene is TRBV14, the J gene TRBJ1-2, with D unclear. In germline, CDR1 is SGHDN, CDR2 FVKESK. V gave up 3 bases and J gave up 4 bases, with 12 bases separating them. There are 14 residues in the CDR3. CDR3 protein: CASSQGIKGYGYTF. In nucleotides, the CDR3 is TGTGCCAGCAGCCAGGGAATCAAAGGCTATGGCTACACCTTC.

This clone appeared a few times. The chain carries TRBV7-8 and TRBJ2-2, with no clear D. Germline CDR1 SGHVS, CDR2 FQNEAQ. V was clipped by 9 bases and J by 5 bases, with 16 bases between them. The CDR3 length is 14 residues. DNA for the CDR3: TGTGCCAGTCCTCCCATGGTGGGGACCGGGGAGCTGTTTTTT. This sequence encodes CASPPMVGTGELFF.

This clone was seen a handful of times. This sequence joins TRBV13 and TRBJ2-6, with 8 positions matching TRBD1. The CDR3 spans 19 residues. In germline, CDR1 is PRHDT, CDR2 FYEKMQ (reference sequence). J was trimmed by 0 bases and V by 3 bases; bases with no gene match: 10. The CDR3 loop reads CASSFSSGTGFSGANVLTF. The CDR3, as DNA: TGTGCCAGCAGCTTCTCCTCCGGGACAGGCTTCTCTGGGGCCAACGTCCTGACTTTC.

This clone was picked up a small number of times. This chain uses TRBV7-9 with TRBJ2-1, with 8 bases aligning to TRBD1. This CDR3 has 15 residues. The junction had 5 bases not matched to a gene; V was cut back by 1 base and J by 6 bases. The germline CDR1 and CDR2 sequences are SEHNR and FQNEAQ (reference sequence). CDR3 in amino acids: CASSLVVRGLNEQFF. In nucleotides, the CDR3 is TGTGCCAGCAGCTTAGTTGTCAGGGGGCTCAATGAGCAGTTCTTC.

This clone occurred a few times. V and J are TRBV29-1 and TRBJ2-1; weak D call: TRBD2 (5 bases). This CDR3 region has 12 residues. The V end was cut by 3 bases, the J end by 5 bases, with 8 bases between. Germline V gives CDR1 SQVTM, CDR2 ANQGSEA. This chain's CDR3 is CSVERVDNEQFF. In nucleotides, the CDR3 is TGCAGCGTTGAGAGGGTTGACAATGAGCAGTTCTTC.

The chain carries TRBV27 and TRBJ1-1; no reliable D call. The CDR3 has 14 residues. The V end was cut by 6 bases, the J end by 4 bases, with 15 bases between. Germline V gene data show CDR1 as MNHEY and CDR2 as SMNVEV (reference sequence). This chain's CDR3 is CASRPFTAGTEAFF. Written as DNA, the CDR3 is TGTGCCAGCAGACCATTTACAGCGGGCACTGAAGCTTTCTTT.

The table lists this clone with a few counts. The chain is built from TRBV10-3 and TRBJ2-3; D is undetermined. CDR1 and CDR2 (germline): ENHRY, SYGVKD. The CDR3 consists of 15 residues. The ends were cut back, 8 bases at V and 2 bases at J, with 17 bases in the middle. The CDR3 bases are TGTGCCATCCAGCCGGCGGTAACAAACACAGATACGCAGTATTTT. Translating it yields CAIQPAVTNTDTQYF.

V is TRBV9 and J is TRBJ2-6; a weak D match, TRBD2 (6 bases). The CDR3 has 16 residues. The germline V gene has CDR1 SGDLS and CDR2 YYNGEE. V shed 3 bases and J shed 0 bases, with 10 bases lying between them. The DNA of the CDR3 is TGTGCCAGCAGCGCTGCGGGGAGCTCTGGGGCCAACGTCCTGACTTTC. Translation gives CASSAAGSSGANVLTF. The variable domain in full, with the rest retrieved from reference TRBV9 and TRBJ2-6, is DSGVTQTPKHLITATGQRVTLRCSPRSGDLSVYWYQQSLDQGLQFLIQYYNGEERAKGNILERFSAQQFPDLHSELNLSSLELGDSALYFCASSAAGSSGANVLTFGAGSRLTVL.

The J gene is TRBJ2-5, the V gene TRBV5-4, with unresolved D. V gave up 4 bases and J gave up 1 base, with 11 bases separating them. The CDR3 has 14 amino acids. Germline CDR1 reads SGHNT; CDR2 reads YYREEE (reference sequence). This CDR3 is CASSLPQAQETQYF. The DNA for the CDR3 is TGTGCCAGCAGCCTCCCGCAGGCCCAAGAGACCCAGTACTTC.

The chain has TRBV4-1 and TRBJ1-1, with 10 bases that match TRBD1. The germline V gene has CDR1 MGHRA and CDR2 YSYEKL. V was clipped by 1 base and J by 4 bases; unmatched bases: 3. CDR3 length equals 15 residues. Here the CDR3 DNA reads TGCGCCAGCAGCCAAGGGACAGGGGGAGGCACTGAAGCTTTCTTT. Translated: CASSQGTGGGTEAFF.

This chain uses TRBV7-2 with TRBJ2-7, with a tentative D call TRBD2 (7 bases). CDR3 size: 18 residues. The V end was cut by 2 bases, the J end by 2 bases, with 22 bases between. Germline lookup yields CDR1 SGHTA and CDR2 FQGNSA. CDR3 nucleotides: TGTGCCAGCAGCTTATTAGGGGGGGCGGGACAAGAAACCTACGAGCAGTACTTC. It translates to CASSLLGGAGQETYEQYF.

V gene TRBV7-3 combines with J gene TRBJ2-1; 13 bases align to TRBD2. CDR3 size: 16 residues. The germline V gene encodes CDR1 SGHTA and CDR2 FQGTGA. The V gene end was trimmed by 5 bases and the J gene end by 4 bases; junction bases not matched to a gene: 5. CDR3 residues: CASSLGLAGAYNEQFF. CDR3 nucleotides: TGTGCCAGCAGCCTCGGACTAGCGGGAGCATACAATGAGCAGTTCTTC. Using reference TRBV7-3 and TRBJ2-1 for the parts outside the CDR3, the full variable domain is GAGVSQTPSNKVTEKGKYVELRCDPISGHTALYWYRQSLGQGPEFLIYFQGTGAADDSGLPNDRFFAVRPEGSVSTLKIQRTERGDSAVYLCASSLGLAGAYNEQFFGPGTRLTVL.

V and J are TRBV29-1 and TRBJ1-1; D unclear. The CDR3 extends over 15 amino acids. CDR1 and CDR2 from the germline V gene are SQVTM and ANQGSEA. Trimming removed 0 bases at V and 0 bases at J, with 11 bases between. The CDR3 DNA reads TGCAGCGTTGAAGATCCGTCTGTTATGAACACTGAAGCTTTCTTT. Encoded protein: CSVEDPSVMNTEAFF.